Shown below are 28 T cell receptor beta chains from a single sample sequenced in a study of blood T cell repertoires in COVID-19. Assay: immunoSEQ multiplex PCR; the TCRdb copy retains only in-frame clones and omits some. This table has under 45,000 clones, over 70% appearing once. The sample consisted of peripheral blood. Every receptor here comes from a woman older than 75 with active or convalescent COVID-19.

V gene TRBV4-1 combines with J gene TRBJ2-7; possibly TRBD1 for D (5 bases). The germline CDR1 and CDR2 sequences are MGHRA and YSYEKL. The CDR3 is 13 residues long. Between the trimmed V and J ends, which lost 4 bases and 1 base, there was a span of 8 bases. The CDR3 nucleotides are TGCGCCAGCAGCCTAGACAGATCCTACGAGCAGTACTTC. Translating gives CASSLDRSYEQYF.

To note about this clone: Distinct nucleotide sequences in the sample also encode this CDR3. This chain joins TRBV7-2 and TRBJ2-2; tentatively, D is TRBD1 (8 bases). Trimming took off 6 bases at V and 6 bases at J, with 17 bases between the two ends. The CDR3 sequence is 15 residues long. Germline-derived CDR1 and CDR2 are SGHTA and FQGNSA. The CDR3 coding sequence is TGTGCCAGCAGAGCTACACAGGGGGGGGCCGGGGAGCTGTTTTTT. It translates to CASRATQGGAGELFF.

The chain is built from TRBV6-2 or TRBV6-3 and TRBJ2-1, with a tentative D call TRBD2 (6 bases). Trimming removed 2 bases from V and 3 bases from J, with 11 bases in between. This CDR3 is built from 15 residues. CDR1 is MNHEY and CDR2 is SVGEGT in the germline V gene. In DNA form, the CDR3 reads TGTGCCAGCAGTTACGGCGGGACCTTCTACAATGAGCAGTTCTTC. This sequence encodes CASSYGGTFYNEQFF.

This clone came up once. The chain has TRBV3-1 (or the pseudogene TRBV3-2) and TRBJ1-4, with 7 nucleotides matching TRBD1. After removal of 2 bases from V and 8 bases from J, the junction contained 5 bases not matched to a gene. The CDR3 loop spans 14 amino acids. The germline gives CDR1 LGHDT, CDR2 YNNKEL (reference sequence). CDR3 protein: CASSQQGGREKLFF. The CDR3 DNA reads TGTGCCAGCAGCCAACAGGGGGGAAGAGAAAAACTGTTTTTT.

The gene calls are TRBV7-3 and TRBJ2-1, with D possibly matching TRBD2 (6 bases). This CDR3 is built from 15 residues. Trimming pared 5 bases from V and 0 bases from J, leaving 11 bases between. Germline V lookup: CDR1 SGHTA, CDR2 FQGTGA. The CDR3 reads CASSPHGSSYNEQFF. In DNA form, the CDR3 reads TGTGCCAGCAGCCCACACGGGAGCTCCTACAATGAGCAGTTCTTC.

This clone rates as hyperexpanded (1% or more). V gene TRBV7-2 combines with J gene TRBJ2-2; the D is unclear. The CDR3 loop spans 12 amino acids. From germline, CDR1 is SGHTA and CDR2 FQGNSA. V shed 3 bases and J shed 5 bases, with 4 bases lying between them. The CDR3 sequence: CASSFSTGELFF. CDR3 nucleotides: TGTGCCAGCAGCTTTTCTACCGGGGAGCTGTTTTTT.

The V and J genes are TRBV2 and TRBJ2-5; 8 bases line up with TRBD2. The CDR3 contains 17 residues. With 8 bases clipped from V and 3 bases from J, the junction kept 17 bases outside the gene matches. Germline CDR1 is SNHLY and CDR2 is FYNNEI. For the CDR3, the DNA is TGTGCCAGCGGAGAGCCTCGACTAGCGAGCTCGGAAGAGACCCAGTACTTC. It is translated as CASGEPRLASSEETQYF.

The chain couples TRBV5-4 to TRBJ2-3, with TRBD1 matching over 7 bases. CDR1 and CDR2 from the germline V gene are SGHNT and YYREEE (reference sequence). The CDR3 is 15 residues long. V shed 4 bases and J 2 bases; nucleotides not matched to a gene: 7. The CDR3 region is CASSLRQGITDTQYF. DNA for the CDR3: TGTGCCAGCAGCCTGAGACAGGGCATCACAGATACGCAGTATTTT.

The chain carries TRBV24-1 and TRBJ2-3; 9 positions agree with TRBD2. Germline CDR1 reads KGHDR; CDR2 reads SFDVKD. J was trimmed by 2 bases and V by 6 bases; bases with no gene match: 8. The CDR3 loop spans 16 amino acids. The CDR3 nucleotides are TGTGCCACCAGTCGGGCGGGGGGGGCATTCACAGATACGCAGTATTTT. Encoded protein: CATSRAGGAFTDTQYF.

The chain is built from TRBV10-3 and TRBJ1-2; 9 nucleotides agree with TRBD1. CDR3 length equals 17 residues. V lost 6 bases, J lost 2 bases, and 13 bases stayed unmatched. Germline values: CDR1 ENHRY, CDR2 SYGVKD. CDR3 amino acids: CAIRTPTGGFLNYGYTF. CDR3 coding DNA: TGTGCCATCAGAACCCCGACAGGGGGATTTCTGAACTATGGCTACACCTTC.

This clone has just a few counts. For the CDR3, the DNA is TGTGCCAGCAGCTTAGAAGGGCTAGCGGGAGGATTCCATGAGCAGTTCTTC. Amino acids: CASSLEGLAGGFHEQFF. The chain joins TRBV13 to TRBJ2-1, with TRBD2 matching over 11 bases. Trimming cost V 1 base and J 8 bases; bases outside gene matches: 10. The CDR3 is 17 amino acids. Germline V gene sequence: CDR1 PRHDT, CDR2 FYEKMQ (reference sequence).

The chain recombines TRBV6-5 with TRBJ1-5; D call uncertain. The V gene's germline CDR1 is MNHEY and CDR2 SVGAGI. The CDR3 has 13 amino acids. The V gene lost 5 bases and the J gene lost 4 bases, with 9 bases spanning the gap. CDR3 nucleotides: TGTGCCAGCAGTCACGACACTAATCAGCCCCAGCATTTT. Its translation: CASSHDTNQPQHF.

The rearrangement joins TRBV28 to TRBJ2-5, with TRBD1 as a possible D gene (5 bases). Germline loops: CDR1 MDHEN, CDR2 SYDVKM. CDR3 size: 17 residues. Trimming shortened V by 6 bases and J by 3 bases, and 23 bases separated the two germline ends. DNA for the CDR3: TGTGCCAGCAGCCCGGACACGCGCCTTATGTCAAAAGAGACCCAGTACTTC. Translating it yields CASSPDTRLMSKETQYF.

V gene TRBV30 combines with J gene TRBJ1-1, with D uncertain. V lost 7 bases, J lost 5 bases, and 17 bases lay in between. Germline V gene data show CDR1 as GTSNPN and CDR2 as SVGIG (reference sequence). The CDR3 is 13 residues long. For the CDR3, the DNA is TGTGCCTATATGCCCGCCTTCGGTACTGAAGCTTTCTTT. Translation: CAYMPAFGTEAFF. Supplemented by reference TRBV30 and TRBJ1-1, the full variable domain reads SQTIHQWPATLVQPVGSPLSLECTVEGTSNPNLYWYRQAAGRGLQLLFYSVGIGQISSEVPQNLSASRPQDRQFILSSKKLLLSDSGFYLCAYMPAFGTEAFFGQGTRLTVV.

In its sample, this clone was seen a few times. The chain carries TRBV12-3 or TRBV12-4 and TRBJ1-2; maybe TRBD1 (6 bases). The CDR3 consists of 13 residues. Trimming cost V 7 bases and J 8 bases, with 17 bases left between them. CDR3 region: CASTINRVGGYTF. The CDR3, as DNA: TGTGCCAGCACTATCAACAGGGTAGGAGGCTACACCTTC.

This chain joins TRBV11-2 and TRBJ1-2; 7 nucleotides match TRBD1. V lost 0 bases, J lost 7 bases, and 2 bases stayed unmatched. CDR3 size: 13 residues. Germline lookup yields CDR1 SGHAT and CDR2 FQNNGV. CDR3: CASSLEGGLGYTF. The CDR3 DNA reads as TGTGCCAGCAGCTTAGAAGGGGGCCTTGGCTACACCTTC.

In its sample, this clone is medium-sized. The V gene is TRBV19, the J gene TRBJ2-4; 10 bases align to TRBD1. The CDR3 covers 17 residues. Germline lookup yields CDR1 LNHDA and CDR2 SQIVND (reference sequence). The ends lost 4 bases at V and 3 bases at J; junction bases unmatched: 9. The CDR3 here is CASSNPGQGLGKNIQYF. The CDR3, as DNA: TGTGCCAGTAGTAATCCGGGACAGGGGCTGGGCAAAAACATTCAGTACTTC.

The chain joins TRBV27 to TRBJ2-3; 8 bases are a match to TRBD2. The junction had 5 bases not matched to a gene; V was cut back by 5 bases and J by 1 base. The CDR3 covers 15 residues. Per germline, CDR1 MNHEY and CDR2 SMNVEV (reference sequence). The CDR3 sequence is CASSMTSVGTDTQYF. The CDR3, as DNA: TGTGCCAGCAGTATGACTAGCGTTGGCACAGATACGCAGTATTTT.

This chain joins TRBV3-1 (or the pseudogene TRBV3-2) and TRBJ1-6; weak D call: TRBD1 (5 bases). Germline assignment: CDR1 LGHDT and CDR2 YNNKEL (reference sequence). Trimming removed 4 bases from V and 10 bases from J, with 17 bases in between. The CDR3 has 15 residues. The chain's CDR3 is CASSPLSLGGSPLHF. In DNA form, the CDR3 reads TGTGCCAGCAGCCCCCTATCCCTCGGGGGATCACCCCTCCACTTT.

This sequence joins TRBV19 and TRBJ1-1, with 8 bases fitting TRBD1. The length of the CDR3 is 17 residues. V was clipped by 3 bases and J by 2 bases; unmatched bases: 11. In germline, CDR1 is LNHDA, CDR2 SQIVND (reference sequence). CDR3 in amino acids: CASSIQGARVSNTEAFF. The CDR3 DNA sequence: TGTGCCAGTAGTATCCAGGGGGCGCGGGTTTCAAACACTGAAGCTTTCTTT.

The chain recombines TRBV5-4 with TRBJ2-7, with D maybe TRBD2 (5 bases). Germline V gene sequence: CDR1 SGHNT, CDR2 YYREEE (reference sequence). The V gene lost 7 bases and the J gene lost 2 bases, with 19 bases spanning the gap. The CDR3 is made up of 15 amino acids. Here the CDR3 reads CASSRSGIATYEQYF. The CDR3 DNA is TGTGCCAGCTCAAGATCCGGGATCGCCACCTACGAGCAGTACTTC.

The CDR3 region has the DNA TGTGCCAGCAGGGACGACAGGGGAACCGATGAAGCTTTCTTT. Translated: CASRDDRGTDEAFF. This rearrangement joins TRBV2 to TRBJ1-1; TRBD1 agrees at 8 bases. This CDR3 has 14 amino acids. Germline CDR1 SNHLY, CDR2 FYNNEI. V was clipped by 6 bases and J by 7 bases; unmatched bases: 10.

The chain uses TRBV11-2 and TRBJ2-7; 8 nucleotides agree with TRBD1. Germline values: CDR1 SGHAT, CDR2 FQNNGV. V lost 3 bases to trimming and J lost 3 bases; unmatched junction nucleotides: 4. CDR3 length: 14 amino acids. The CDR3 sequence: CASSFDRGNYEQYF. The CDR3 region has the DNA TGTGCCAGCAGCTTCGACAGGGGCAACTACGAGCAGTACTTC. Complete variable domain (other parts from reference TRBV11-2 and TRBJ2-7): EAGVAQSPRYKIIEKRQSVAFWCNPISGHATLYWYQQILGQGPKLLIQFQNNGVVDDSQLPKDRFSAERLKGVDSTLKIQPAKLEDSAVYLCASSFDRGNYEQYFGPGTRLTVT.

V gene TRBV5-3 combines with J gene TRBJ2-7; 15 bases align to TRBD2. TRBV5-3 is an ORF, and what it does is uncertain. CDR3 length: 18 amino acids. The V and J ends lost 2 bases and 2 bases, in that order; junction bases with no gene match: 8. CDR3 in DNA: TGTGCCAGAAGCTTACCCGGGACTAGCGGGGGGCAGCCCTACGAGCAGTACTTC. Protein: CARSLPGTSGGQPYEQYF.

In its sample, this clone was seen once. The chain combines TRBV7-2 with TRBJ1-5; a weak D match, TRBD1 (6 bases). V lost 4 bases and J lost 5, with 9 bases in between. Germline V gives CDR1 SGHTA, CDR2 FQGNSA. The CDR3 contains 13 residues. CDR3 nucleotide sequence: TGTGCCAGCAGCTCTAGACAGGATCAGCCCCAGCATTTT. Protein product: CASSSRQDQPQHF.

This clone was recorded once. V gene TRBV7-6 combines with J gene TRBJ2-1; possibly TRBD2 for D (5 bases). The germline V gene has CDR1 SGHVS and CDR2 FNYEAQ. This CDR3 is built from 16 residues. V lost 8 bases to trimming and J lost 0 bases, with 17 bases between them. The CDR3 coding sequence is TGTGCCAGCCGCCTCGATGCGGGCAGCTCCTACAATGAGCAGTTCTTC. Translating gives CASRLDAGSSYNEQFF.

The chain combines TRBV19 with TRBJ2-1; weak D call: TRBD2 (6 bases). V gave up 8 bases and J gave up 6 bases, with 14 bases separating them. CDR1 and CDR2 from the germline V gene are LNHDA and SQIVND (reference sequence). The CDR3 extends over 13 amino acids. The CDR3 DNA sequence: TGTGCCAGTGGATGGACTACGCGCAATGAGCAGTTCTTC. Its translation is CASGWTTRNEQFF. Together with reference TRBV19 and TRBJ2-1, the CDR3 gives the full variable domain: DGGITQSPKYLFRKEGQNVTLSCEQNLNHDAMYWYRQDPGQGLRLIYYSQIVNDFQKGDIAEGYSVSREKKESFPLTVTSAQKNPTAFYLCASGWTTRNEQFFGPGTRLTVL.

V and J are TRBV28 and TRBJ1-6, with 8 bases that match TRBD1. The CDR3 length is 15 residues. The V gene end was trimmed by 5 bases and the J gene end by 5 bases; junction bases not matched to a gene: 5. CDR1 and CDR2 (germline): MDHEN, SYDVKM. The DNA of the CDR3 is TGTGCCAGCAGTCGCGGGGACAGGAATAATTCACCCCTCCACTTT. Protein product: CASSRGDRNNSPLHF.